This T cell receptor beta chain is from a study of blood T cell repertoires in COVID-19 (TCRdb year 2020). Turning to the overall study: Samples from collaborators originated in the United States, Italy and Spain and spanned both the acute and convalescent phases of COVID-19. The samples were drawn from the first 160 participants of the ongoing ImmuneRACE study and from about 1,200 subjects provided by 6 global collaborators. The repertoires were made available in a free public database intended to serve as a resource for research on the immune response to SARS-CoV-2. The sample metadata nearly always contained a de-identified subject ID, COVID-19 status, age in years and sex. The material from the prospective study consisted of cDNA or gDNA derived from T cells, B-cell-depleted T cells, or PBMCs. The dataset comprised deeply sampled blood TCRbeta repertoires from subjects exposed to, actively infected with, or recovered from COVID-19. Where available, HLA class I and class II types were obtained from metadata supplied by the sample provider rather than from assay-based typing.

The collaborating institutions used their own protocols to collect whole blood in K2EDTA tubes. For TCRbeta analysis, collaborators shipped samples as frozen whole blood, isolated PBMCs, or DNA extracted from either of those sample types. The immunoSEQ Assay, a bias-controlled multiplex PCR, was used to amplify TCRbeta CDR3 regions from genomic DNA. From the authors' description of their analysis: Within the assay, amplification of reference gene primers was used to estimate how many nucleated cells each sample contained. To quantify the absolute abundance of each unique TCRbeta CDR3 rearrangement, sequence reads were collapsed and filtered. For each sample, productive Simpson clonality was calculated as the square root of Simpson's diversity index across productive rearrangements. TCRdb provides this immuneACCESS table in a form limited to in-frame rearrangements. Some clones are lacking; in checked studies, under half of them reflect an unresolved V gene, and why the rest are absent is not known. V, J and clone size are those of that table, while D and trimming were read from the DNA. The sample data list 60,000 to 75,000 clones, and 70% to 85% of these were observed just once. The ten biggest clones cover 5.5% of the sample.

V is pared back by 2 bases and J by 0 bases, with 8 bases lying between the germline termini. CDR1 and CDR2, looked up from the germline V gene (reference sequence), are MNHEY and SMNVEV. The CDR3 holds 15 amino acids from the cysteine to the phenylalanine. Of all the DNA, just the CDR3 is kept, 45 bases in frame from base 1. Study-level results and caveats: Clinical and demographic metadata were provided uncurated, with the amount varying by source and participant.

With regard to this clone: No cognate antigen has been identified for it. Per-nucleotide qualities are absent, and no much larger clonotype sits a single base away.

Sample: peripheral blood. The rearranged segments are TRBV27 and TRBJ1-3; TRBD1 is possibly the D segment (5 matching bases). The sequence came from a woman between 70 and 85 years old with acute or convalescent COVID-19. The DNA sequence is given as TGTGCCAGCAGTTTAAACAGGTTCTCTGGAAACACCATATATTTT. It codes for CASSLNRFSGNTIYF.